Below, 19 T cell receptor beta chains from the same sample are listed, as sequenced in a study of cytomegalovirus exposure and HLA in healthy donors (TCRdb year 2017). Library construction relied on the immunoSEQ multiplex PCR assay. The multiplex PCR relied on a mix of 60 forward primers for TCR Vbeta segments and 13 reverse primers for TCR Jbeta segments. This is the immuneACCESS table as TCRdb keeps it, with only in-frame sequences that have V and J called. A part of the clones is gone; compared with another copy, unresolved V genes explain less than half, and the rest is unexplained. This sample holds around 100,000 clones; about 74% were observed only once. The ten largest clones represent around 5% of the sample. Sequencing was carried out using PBMCs. The receptors shown here come from a man aged 25-40 years in good health and CMV-seropositive.

The CDR3 sequence: CASRGQGAREQYF. In DNA, the CDR3 is TGTGCCAGCAGGGGACAGGGGGCGCGTGAGCAGTACTTC. The chain carries TRBV6-1 and TRBJ2-5; 12 bases match TRBD1. The junction had 7 bases not matched to a gene; V was cut back by 6 bases and J by 11 bases. The CDR3 consists of 13 residues. Per the germline V gene, CDR1 is MNHNS and CDR2 is SASEGT.

The chain recombines TRBV4-3 with TRBJ1-6, with 8 positions matching TRBD1. Trimming removed 2 bases from V and 9 bases from J; junction bases left unmatched: 9. The CDR3 is 16 amino acids. Germline V gene sequence: CDR1 LGHNA, CDR2 YSLEER. DNA for the CDR3: TGCGCCAGCAGCCAACCTATGACAGGGGCAAGTTCACCCCTCCACTTT. The encoded protein is CASSQPMTGASSPLHF.

This clone has just a few counts. The rearrangement joins TRBV5-1 to TRBJ1-1; 9 nucleotides line up with TRBD1. V shed 3 bases, J shed 0 bases, and the junction held 3 bases outside the gene matches. Germline-derived CDR1 and CDR2 are SGHRS and YFSETQ. The CDR3 has 15 amino acids. The CDR3 sequence: CASSSGTGMNTEAFF. The CDR3 DNA reads TGCGCCAGCAGCTCCGGGACAGGGATGAACACTGAAGCTTTCTTT.

The CDR3 spells CASSSGTQGNRGNIQYF. CDR3 in DNA: TGTGCCAGCAGCTCCGGGACCCAGGGGAACAGGGGAAACATTCAGTACTTC. The chain joins TRBV5-4 to TRBJ2-4; 7 bases are a match to TRBD1. J gave up 6 bases and V 3 bases, and 15 bases lay outside the gene matches. The CDR3 has 17 residues. CDR1 and CDR2 from the germline V gene are SGHNT and YYREEE (reference sequence).

The genes are TRBV5-4 and TRBJ1-2, with 7 nucleotides matching TRBD1. The CDR3 runs 16 residues. Germline V CDR1 and CDR2: SGHNT, YYREEE (reference sequence). V shed 0 bases and J 1 base; nucleotides not matched to a gene: 6. Here the CDR3 reads CASSLESGTVNYGYTF. The CDR3 bases are TGTGCCAGCAGCTTGGAATCCGGGACAGTTAACTATGGCTACACCTTC.

This clone was seen repeatedly, ten times or more. This chain joins TRBV4-2 and TRBJ2-3; 10 bases align to TRBD2. The V gene end was trimmed by 8 bases and the J gene end by 9 bases; junction bases not matched to a gene: 17. The CDR3 has 16 residues. Germline V lookup: CDR1 LGHNA, CDR2 YNFKEQ. This CDR3 reads CASGKDSGGSLETQYF. The CDR3 nucleotides are TGTGCCAGCGGAAAGGATAGCGGGGGGAGCCTCGAGACGCAGTATTTT.

This chain connects TRBV27 to TRBJ1-6, with a tentative D call TRBD1 (5 bases). The CDR3 contains 13 residues. Trimming removed 3 bases at V and 9 bases at J, with 9 bases between. CDR1 and CDR2 (germline): MNHEY, SMNVEV (reference sequence). As DNA, the CDR3 is TGTGCCAGCAGTTTGGGGGGTGTTTCACCCCTCCACTTT. Translated, it gives CASSLGGVSPLHF.

The rearrangement joins TRBV1 to TRBJ2-7; the table's TRBD1 call for D was not verified on the DNA. TRBV1 corresponds to a pseudogene. CDR3 length equals 14 residues. The CDR3 loop reads CTSSPRDRTNEQYF. Written as DNA, the CDR3 is TGCACCAGCAGCCCTCGGGACAGGACGAACGAGCAGTACTTC.

The gene calls are TRBV6-5 and TRBJ2-2; D is ambiguous. This CDR3 region has 16 residues. Germline CDR1 is MNHEY and CDR2 is SVGAGI. Trimming pared 4 bases from V and 7 bases from J, leaving 19 bases between. CDR3 loop: CASSSGRVQGFGELFF. The CDR3 nucleotides read TGTGCCAGCAGTTCTGGTCGGGTCCAAGGTTTCGGGGAGCTGTTTTTT.

CDR3 residues: CASNLQGRHTEAFF. DNA for the CDR3: TGTGCCAGCAATCTACAGGGAAGGCACACTGAAGCTTTCTTT. The V call is TRBV28, the J call TRBJ1-1, with a weak D call TRBD1 (6 bases). Trimming removed 7 bases from V and 3 bases from J, with 15 bases in between. The germline CDR1 and CDR2 sequences are MDHEN and SYDVKM. The CDR3 sequence is 14 residues long.

V usage is TRBV5-4 and J usage is TRBJ2-7, with TRBD2 matching over 10 bases. V was clipped by 0 bases and J by 3 bases; unmatched bases: 6. The CDR3 consists of 16 residues. The V gene's germline CDR1 is SGHNT and CDR2 YYREEE (reference sequence). For the CDR3, the DNA is TGTGCCAGCAGCTTGGGGGCTAGCGGGGGTCTCTACGAGCAGTACTTC. Encoded protein: CASSLGASGGLYEQYF.

The chain uses TRBV6-5 and TRBJ1-5, with 8 bases fitting TRBD1. The ends lost 5 bases at V and 5 bases at J; junction bases unmatched: 5. This CDR3 contains 14 residues. CDR1 and CDR2 (germline): MNHEY, SVGAGI. The CDR3 sequence is CASSKDRGDQPQHF. In DNA form, the CDR3 reads TGTGCCAGCAGTAAAGACAGGGGAGATCAGCCCCAGCATTTT.

The chain uses TRBV7-9 and TRBJ2-7; a possible D gene is TRBD2 (5 bases). Germline V gene data show CDR1 as SEHNR and CDR2 as FQNEAQ (reference sequence). CDR3 length: 16 amino acids. Between the trimmed V and J ends, which lost 5 bases and 2 bases, there was a span of 19 bases. Here the CDR3 reads CASSVGLSRETYEQYF. The CDR3 DNA sequence: TGTGCCAGCAGCGTAGGACTTAGCCGAGAGACCTACGAGCAGTACTTC. The full variable domain, in which reference TRBV7-9 and TRBJ2-7 provide the parts outside the CDR3, is DTGVSQNPRHKITKRGQNVTFRCDPISEHNRLYWYRQTLGQGPEFLTYFQNEAQLEKSRLLSDRFSAERPKGSFSTLEIQRTEQGDSAMYLCASSVGLSRETYEQYFGPGTRLTVT.

V and J are TRBV7-2 and TRBJ1-6; unclear D gene. The CDR3 has 15 residues. In germline, CDR1 is SGHTA, CDR2 FQGNSA. V lost 2 bases, J lost 7 bases, and 12 bases lay in between. CDR3 sequence: CASSLRREVNSPLHF. CDR3 sequence (DNA): TGTGCCAGCAGCTTAAGAAGGGAGGTAAATTCACCCCTCCACTTT.

The chain recombines TRBV9 with TRBJ1-5; D is ambiguous. This CDR3 contains 13 residues. Germline CDR1 reads SGDLS; CDR2 reads YYNGEE. V gave up 1 base and J gave up 5 bases, with 7 bases separating them. CDR3 region: CASSVSPDQPQHF. CDR3 sequence (DNA): TGTGCCAGCAGCGTAAGCCCCGATCAGCCCCAGCATTTT. Complete variable domain (other parts from reference TRBV9 and TRBJ1-5): DSGVTQTPKHLITATGQRVTLRCSPRSGDLSVYWYQQSLDQGLQFLIQYYNGEERAKGNILERFSAQQFPDLHSELNLSSLELGDSALYFCASSVSPDQPQHFGDGTRLSIL.

The chain joins TRBV25-1 to TRBJ2-1; 7 bases align to TRBD1. After removal of 4 bases from V and 5 bases from J, the junction contained 5 bases not matched to a gene. Germline CDR1 reads MGHDK; CDR2 reads SYGVNS. The CDR3 runs 14 residues. Here the CDR3 reads CASSVGQRHNEQFF. CDR3 sequence (DNA): TGTGCCAGCAGTGTGGGACAGAGACACAATGAGCAGTTCTTC.

The V call is TRBV30, the J call TRBJ1-6; weak D call: TRBD1 (5 bases). Per germline, CDR1 GTSNPN and CDR2 SVGIG (reference sequence). V was clipped by 5 bases and J by 4 bases, with 9 bases between them. The CDR3 is made up of 13 amino acids. The CDR3: CAWVTAYNSPLHF. For the CDR3, the DNA is TGTGCCTGGGTGACAGCTTATAATTCACCCCTCCACTTT.

Comments on this clone: One junction end disagrees with the germline gene, perhaps due to a read error. This chain links TRBV7-2 with TRBJ1-2; unclear D gene. The CDR3 consists of 14 residues. CDR1 is SGHTA, CDR2 FQGNSA, per germline. The CDR3 DNA reads as TGTGCCAGCAGCCCGTACGGCCCTAACTATGGCTACCCCTTC. As protein: CASSPYGPNYGYPF.

This clone was observed a handful of times. Here the CDR3 DNA reads TGTGCCAGCAGTAGGGTCAGGACAGGGGTCGACGAGCAGTACTTC. It yields the protein CASSRVRTGVDEQYF. The rearrangement uses TRBV2 and TRBJ2-7; 9 bases line up with TRBD1. After removal of 5 bases from V and 5 bases from J, the junction contained 10 bases not matched to a gene. This CDR3 contains 15 residues. In germline, CDR1 is SNHLY, CDR2 FYNNEI. The entire variable domain, with the rest obtained from reference TRBV2 and TRBJ2-7, is as follows: EPEVTQTPSHQVTQMGQEVILRCVPISNHLYFYWYRQILGQKVEFLVSFYNNEISEKSEIFDDQFSVERPDGSNFTLKIRSTKLEDSAMYFCASSRVRTGVDEQYFGPGTRLTVT.